These T cell receptor beta chains were read from a single sample in a study of blood T cell repertoires in COVID-19. Measured with immunoSEQ multiplex PCR; TCRdb has only the in-frame clones, and not every one. The data show around 200,000 clones, with roughly three quarters seen just once and almost 6% held by the top ten. Sequenced material: peripheral blood. All receptors come from a woman aged 35 to 49 with COVID-19, enrolled during active disease. CDR3s include the opening cysteine and the closing phenylalanine or tryptophan. Fields, in order: V gene, D gene, J gene, CDR3 protein. The D gene is left open where the match is weak.

v_call: TRBV10-3
d_call: NA
j_call: TRBJ2-7
cdr3_aa: CAISEGRSYEQYF

v_call: TRBV4-2
d_call: TRBD1
j_call: TRBJ1-1
cdr3_aa: CASSLSGQGATEVFF

v_call: TRBV18
d_call: NA
j_call: TRBJ1-4
cdr3_aa: CASSPQTGHEKLFF

v_call: TRBV3-1/TRBV3-2
d_call: TRBD1
j_call: TRBJ2-7
cdr3_aa: CASSQGQAGGYEQYF

v_call: TRBV2
d_call: TRBD1
j_call: TRBJ1-1
cdr3_aa: CASARDRLNTEAFF

v_call: TRBV7-9
d_call: TRBD2
j_call: TRBJ2-5
cdr3_aa: CASSFRLAKGETQYF

v_call: TRBV5-6
d_call: TRBD1
j_call: TRBJ1-4
cdr3_aa: CASSYRGEEKLFF

v_call: TRBV4-1
d_call: TRBD2
j_call: TRBJ2-3
cdr3_aa: CASSRISGRADTQYF

v_call: TRBV27
d_call: TRBD1
j_call: TRBJ2-7
cdr3_aa: CASSTTGEQYF

v_call: TRBV20-1
d_call: NA
j_call: TRBJ2-6
cdr3_aa: CSASIISGANVLTF

v_call: TRBV9
d_call: NA
j_call: TRBJ1-3
cdr3_aa: CASSVNPGAGNTIYF

v_call: TRBV7-2
d_call: NA
j_call: TRBJ1-2
cdr3_aa: CASSLDGGGSYGYTF

v_call: TRBV18
d_call: TRBD1
j_call: TRBJ1-1
cdr3_aa: CATEQGTNTEAFF